A selection of T cell receptor beta chains follows, all from one sample in a study of blood T cells in healthy people across ages. TCRdb ran MiXCR on the 5' RACE reads and lists one entry per CDR3 protein. The sample holds 1.5 million to 2 million distinct CDR3 sequences, 25% to 30% seen once. The source material was blood. The receptors were sampled from a woman between 25 and 40 years old in good health. CDR3s include the opening cysteine and the closing phenylalanine or tryptophan. D genes are given only for firm matches. Clone size is not always given. Where it is, it says once, few, many or a class for expanded clones.

clone size	D gene	V gene	J gene	CDR3 length	CDR3 DNA	CDR3 protein
few	TRBD1	TRBV2	TRBJ1-2	13	TGTGCCAGCAGGCCGACAGGGGTGGAGGGCTACACCTTC	CASRPTGVEGYTF
many	-	TRBV12-3/TRBV12-4	TRBJ2-7	13	TGTGCCAGCAGTCGACAGGCCTCCTACGAGCAGTACTTC	CASSRQASYEQYF
few	-	TRBV9	TRBJ2-7	15	TGTGCCAGCAGCGTAGACGTCGGGTCCTCCTACGAGCAGTACTTC	CASSVDVGSSYEQYF
few	-	TRBV6-1	TRBJ2-3	13	TGTGCCAGCAGTGAAAGGGGTGGAGATACGCAGTATTTT	CASSERGGDTQYF
-	-	TRBV11-2	TRBJ1-1	12	TGTGCCAGCACCTCGATGAACACTGGAGCTTTCTTT	CASTSMNTGAFF
few	-	TRBV6-4	TRBJ2-1	15	TGTGCCAGCAGTGACTTGCGGGGGCCCTACAATGAGCAGTTCTTC	CASSDLRGPYNEQFF
-	TRBD1	TRBV9	TRBJ2-3	14	TGTGCCAGCGGCGTAGGACAGGGTGCAGATACGCAGTATTTT	CASGVGQGADTQYF
few	-	TRBV9	TRBJ1-1	16	TGTGCCAGCAGCCCCCGCTCGCAGGGCTGGAGCACTGAAGCTTTCTTT	CASSPRSQGWSTEAFF
-	-	TRBV5-1	TRBJ2-3	13	TGCGCCAGCAGCAAGGACGGCGAGTCCCGGCAGTATTTT	CASSKDGESRQYF
many	TRBD1	TRBV10-3	TRBJ1-2	15	TGTGCCATCAGTGGGGCAGACAGGGAGGACTATGGCTACACCTTC	CAISGADREDYGYTF
-	-	TRBV12-3/TRBV12-4	TRBJ2-2	16	TGTGCCAGCAGTTCCCGGGGTTACTCGAACACCGGGGAGCTGTTTTTT	CASSSRGYSNTGELFF
-	TRBD1	TRBV12-3/TRBV12-4	TRBJ1-2	14	TGTGCCAGCAGTTTTGTGACAGGGAGTCCGAGCTACACCTTC	CASSFVTGSPSYTF
few	-	TRBV2	TRBJ1-4	15	TGTGCCAGCAGTGACTCAGGGCTCTCGGAGGGAAAACTGTTTTTT	CASSDSGLSEGKLFF
few	-	TRBV3-1	TRBJ2-5	15	TGTGCCAGCAGCCGCGCGGTAGCCGGATGGGAGACCCAGTACTTC	CASSRAVAGWETQYF
-	TRBD2	TRBV20-1	TRBJ2-1	15	TGCAGTGCTAGAGAGCCCGGGAGGGCCGACAATGAGCAGTTCTTC	CSAREPGRADNEQFF
-	TRBD1	TRBV5-1	TRBJ1-1	15	TGCGCCAGCGGAATAGAGGGACAGGCGAACACTGAAGCTTTCTTT	CASGIEGQANTEAFF
many	-	TRBV6-5	TRBJ2-3	12	TGTGCCAGCAAGGGGGAATGGGATACGCAGTATTTT	CASKGEWDTQYF
few	-	TRBV12-3/TRBV12-4	TRBJ2-3	16	TGTGCCAGCACCCGACAGGGAGGGGGGATCCCAGATACGCAGTATTTT	CASTRQGGGIPDTQYF
-	-	TRBV20-1	TRBJ2-7	14	TGCAGTGCTATAGTGGGTATTAGCTCCTACGAGCAGTACTTC	CSAIVGISSYEQYF
few	-	TRBV19	TRBJ1-2	13	TGTGCCAGTAGACTGGACAGCAACTATGGCTACACCTTC	CASRLDSNYGYTF
-	-	TRBV3-1	TRBJ2-2	15	TGTGCCAGCAGCCAAGATCACGAGGGGTGGGGGGAGCTGTTTTTT	CASSQDHEGWGELFF
once	-	TRBV9	TRBJ2-3	14	TGTGCCAGCAGCGCCCGGGGGGCCTCAGATACGCAGTATTTT	CASSARGASDTQYF
many	-	TRBV7-9	TRBJ2-5	11	TGTGCCAGCAGCGTAAAAGAGACCCAGTACTTC	CASSVKETQYF
-	TRBD1	TRBV12-3/TRBV12-4	TRBJ2-1	14	TGTGCCAGCAGTCCGGGGACAGGGGCCTACGAGCAGTTCTTC	CASSPGTGAYEQFF
few	TRBD2	TRBV2	TRBJ2-5	14	TGTGCCACCGCCGCCCAGCGGGGGGTGGAGACCCAGTACTTC	CATAAQRGVETQYF
few	-	TRBV7-8	TRBJ1-2	14	TGTGCCAGCAGCTTAGTAGAGGGGGTCGGGGGCTACACCTTC	CASSLVEGVGGYTF
few	-	TRBV7-9	TRBJ2-1	13	TGTGCCAGCAGCTTAATCGATGTGGGTGAGCAGTTCTTC	CASSLIDVGEQFF
-	-	TRBV7-3	TRBJ2-6	18	TGTGCCAGCAGCCCCACGGAGGGGCAAAGCTCTGGGGCCAACGTCCGGACTTTC	CASSPTEGQSSGANVRTF
-	-	TRBV29-1	TRBJ1-1	10	TGCGGCGCTGCTGGGACTGAAGCTTTCTTT	CGAAGTEAFF
few	-	TRBV5-6	TRBJ2-1	12	TGTGCCAGCAGCGTCCTAGATGCTGAGCAGTTCTTC	CASSVLDAEQFF
-	-	TRBV5-4	TRBJ1-6	13	TGTGCCAGCAGCTTGGGGACGGGAGGACCCCTCCACTTT	CASSLGTGGPLHF
-	TRBD2	TRBV18	TRBJ2-7	16	TGTGCCAGCTCAGAATTGGGTAGCGGGAATTACTACGAGCAGTACTTC	CASSELGSGNYYEQYF
few	-	TRBV18	TRBJ2-5	16	TGTGCCAGCTCACCGTGGTTGAAAACAGGTGGCGAGACCCAGTACTTC	CASSPWLKTGGETQYF
few	-	TRBV20-1	TRBJ1-5	13	TGCAGTGCTAGTCTTGGGGTCTATCAGCCCCAGCATTTT	CSASLGVYQPQHF
-	-	TRBV6-2/TRBV6-3	TRBJ1-1	14	TGTGCCAGCAGTTACATACAGGGCGCCAGTGAAGCTTTCTTT	CASSYIQGASEAFF
-	-	TRBV7-9	TRBJ2-3	16	TGTTCCAGCAGCTTACCTACGACTAGTATAACAGATACGCAGTATTTT	CSSSLPTTSITDTQYF
-	TRBD1	TRBV5-5	TRBJ2-6	17	TGTGCCAGCAGCTTGGCTCAGGGGGTCTCTGGGGCCAACGTCCTGACTTTC	CASSLAQGVSGANVLTF
-	TRBD2	TRBV6-2/TRBV6-3	TRBJ2-1	16	TGTGCCAGCAGATTTAAAAGCGGGGGGGCCATCGATGAGCAGTTCTTC	CASRFKSGGAIDEQFF
-	TRBD1	TRBV9	TRBJ2-7	15	TGTGCCAGCAGCGTCGGACAGGGGAGCGACTACGAGCAGTACTTC	CASSVGQGSDYEQYF
many	-	TRBV20-1	TRBJ2-1	14	TGCAGTGCTAGAAGGGGCCCTTCCTACAATGAGCAGTTCTTC	CSARRGPSYNEQFF